Following are 13 T cell receptor beta chains from one sample sequenced in a study of OX40 agonist ivuxolimab in advanced cancers. Only in-frame clones appear in the TCRdb table, and some are missing; sequencing was by immunoSEQ multiplex PCR. The table has 90,000 or so clones, roughly 90% seen once; the top ten hold around 2.6%. Sequenced material: CD4+ or CD8+ T cells sorted from blood, taken in a trial of the OX40 agonist ivuxolimab. The receptor source for this set is an adult with an advanced solid tumor such as melanoma, head and neck, liver or kidney cancer.

This clone is a singleton in its sample. The CDR3 loop reads CASSSPSGRNNEQFF. CDR3 DNA sequence: TGCGCCAGCAGCTCCCCTAGCGGGAGGAACAATGAGCAGTTCTTC. The gene calls are TRBV5-1 and TRBJ2-1; 11 nucleotides match TRBD2. CDR3 length: 15 amino acids. The V gene end was trimmed by 3 bases and the J gene end by 5 bases; junction bases not matched to a gene: 4. Germline CDR1 is SGHRS and CDR2 is YFSETQ.

V usage is TRBV19 and J usage is TRBJ1-3; D is possibly TRBD1 (6 bases). Germline CDR1 and CDR2: LNHDA and SQIVND (reference sequence). V lost 7 bases, J lost 0 bases, and 19 bases lay in between. The CDR3 is made up of 17 amino acids. The CDR3 bases are TGTGCCAGTACCAAATCCGGGACACCTATCTCTGGAAACACCATATATTTT. This gives the protein CASTKSGTPISGNTIYF.

This chain links TRBV28 with TRBJ2-7, with a tentative D call TRBD2 (6 bases). The V gene lost 7 bases and the J gene lost 7 bases, with 23 bases spanning the gap. The germline gives CDR1 MDHEN, CDR2 SYDVKM. The CDR3 sequence is 15 residues long. The CDR3 DNA reads TGTGCCAGCAACATTCCCGGGGGACCCCCTGGGGAGCAGTACTTC. It translates to CASNIPGGPPGEQYF. Full variable domain (remainder filled in from reference TRBV28 and TRBJ2-7): DVKVTQSSRYLVKRTGEKVFLECVQDMDHENMFWYRQDPGLGLRLIYFSYDVKMKEKGDIPEGYSVSREKKERFSLILESASTNQTSMYLCASNIPGGPPGEQYFGPGTRLTVT.

This chain joins TRBV2 and TRBJ1-5; 9 bases fit TRBD1. The trim removed 7 bases at V and 3 bases at J, leaving 10 bases unmatched. The CDR3 consists of 16 residues. Germline V lookup: CDR1 SNHLY, CDR2 FYNNEI. The CDR3 loop is CASNFAWTGVNQPQHF. CDR3 DNA: TGTGCCAGCAACTTTGCATGGACAGGGGTCAATCAGCCCCAGCATTTT. Combining the CDR3 with reference TRBV2 and TRBJ1-5 gives the whole variable domain EPEVTQTPSHQVTQMGQEVILRCVPISNHLYFYWYRQILGQKVEFLVSFYNNEISEKSEIFDDQFSVERPDGSNFTLKIRSTKLEDSAMYFCASNFAWTGVNQPQHFGDGTRLSIL.

J is TRBJ1-1 and V is TRBV5-1; 8 bases fit TRBD1. Trimming at V came to 7 bases and at J to 4 bases, leaving 12 bases not matched to a gene. This CDR3 spans 15 amino acids. CDR1 is SGHRS, CDR2 YFSETQ, per germline. In DNA form, the CDR3 reads TGCGCCAGCCTTCCGGACAGGGCTGAAGGCACTGAAGCTTTCTTT. Its translation: CASLPDRAEGTEAFF.

The rearrangement links TRBV6-5 to TRBJ2-7; TRBD1 matches 9 bases. Unmatched junction bases numbered 11, after V lost 6 bases and J lost 8 bases. The CDR3 runs 14 residues. Germline V gives CDR1 MNHEY, CDR2 SVGAGI. The CDR3 protein is CASSLGTGKFQQYF. The CDR3 bases are TGTGCCAGCAGCCTCGGGACAGGGAAGTTTCAGCAGTACTTC.

This clone has a handful of counts. This rearrangement joins TRBV2 to TRBJ2-3, with D unresolved. CDR3 length: 13 residues. Between the trimmed V and J ends, which lost 6 bases and 2 bases, there was a span of 9 bases. Germline CDR1 and CDR2: SNHLY and FYNNEI. The CDR3 loop is CASSPPFTDTQYF. In DNA form, the CDR3 reads TGTGCCAGCAGCCCGCCCTTCACAGATACGCAGTATTTT.

This clone showed up just a few times. This chain uses TRBV28 with TRBJ1-5; D gene ambiguous. The ends were cut back, 8 bases at V and 9 bases at J, with 14 bases in the middle. The V gene's germline CDR1 is MDHEN and CDR2 SYDVKM. CDR3 length: 12 residues. The CDR3 coding sequence is TGTGCCAGCGCCCTGCGGGGTAGGCCCCAGCATTTT. It translates to CASALRGRPQHF.

The chain combines TRBV28 with TRBJ2-1, with 8 bases matching TRBD2. Per the germline V gene, CDR1 is MDHEN and CDR2 is SYDVKM. The CDR3 is 17 residues long. V lost 7 bases, J lost 3 bases, and 14 bases stayed unmatched. For the CDR3, the DNA is TGTGCCAGCACCACCTTTGGTGGCGGGAGGAACTACAATGAGCAGTTCTTC. Its translation is CASTTFGGGRNYNEQFF.

CDR3 sequence: CASTPQALSTDTQYF. Written as DNA, the CDR3 is TGCGCCAGCACCCCCCAGGCCCTTAGCACAGATACGCAGTATTTT. The rearrangement uses TRBV5-1 and TRBJ2-3, with D hard to call. The germline gives CDR1 SGHRS, CDR2 YFSETQ. This CDR3 spans 15 amino acids. V lost 6 bases to trimming and J lost 0 bases, with 14 bases between them.

In the case of this clone: Other DNA sequences in the same sample also yield this CDR3. The rearrangement uses TRBV9 and TRBJ2-7; tentative D call: TRBD1 (5 bases). CDR3 length equals 13 residues. Germline CDR1 SGDLS, CDR2 YYNGEE. V shed 0 bases and J shed 3 bases, with 7 bases lying between them. In nucleotides, the CDR3 is TGTGCCAGCAGCGTAGGGGGCAGCTACGAGCAGTACTTC. It specifies CASSVGGSYEQYF.

This chain connects TRBV28 to TRBJ1-4; D is perhaps TRBD1 (6 bases). V dropped 5 bases and J dropped 7 bases, with 8 bases sitting between them. Per the germline V gene, CDR1 is MDHEN and CDR2 is SYDVKM. CDR3 length equals 12 residues. The CDR3 reads CASSRGGEKLFF. The CDR3 DNA follows: TGTGCCAGCAGTCGAGGGGGTGAAAAACTGTTTTTT.

A note on this clone: The same CDR3 is also encoded by other DNA sequences in this sample. The rearrangement links TRBV10-3 to TRBJ1-5; 7 positions match TRBD1. The V gene end was trimmed by 4 bases and the J gene end by 2 bases; junction bases not matched to a gene: 2. CDR1 ENHRY and CDR2 SYGVKD come from the germline V gene. The CDR3 has 14 amino acids. In nucleotides, the CDR3 is TGTGCCATCAGTGGTACAGGGGGCAATCAGCCCCAGCATTTT. It codes for CAISGTGGNQPQHF.